The T cell receptor beta chain described here comes from a study of identifying expanded T cells in peripheral blood (dated by TCRdb to between 2017 and 2020). Regarding the complete study: Separate aliquots of the same genomic DNA pool were sequenced to produce technical replicates, and four replicates were compared in pairs.

During the collection period, no immune events, such as infections, were documented for the healthy donors. To calibrate time-dependent variance in a beta-binomial model of T-cell clone differential abundance, blood repertoires from healthy donors were used as a training cohort. There were about ten healthy donors in the training cohort, of whom 3 were female and 7 were male. On average the donors were around 39 years old, and their ages spanned roughly 25 to 70 years. Whole blood from each healthy donor was obtained from a commercial supplier and was collected at three time points two to three weeks apart. Genomic DNA was extracted from unsorted whole blood for immunosequencing. The junction carries 8 bases between V and J, which are trimmed by 2 bases and 0 bases respectively. Looking up the germline V gene yields CDR1 SGHRS and CDR2 YFSETQ. Including the terminal cysteine and phenylalanine, the CDR3 comprises 14 residues. The kept DNA is CDR3 alone, 42 bases in frame from the first base.

The immunoSEQ Assay, which uses bias-controlled multiplex PCR amplification of genomic DNA, was used to profile TCRbeta CDR3 regions. The source study handled its data this way. To quantify the absolute abundance of each unique TCRbeta CDR3 region, the sequences were collapsed and filtered. Differential abundance was tested with a binomial (Fisher-equivalent) model and with a beta-binomial model adding time-dependent variance fitted from healthy donors. Clones with fewer than 5 combined templates were removed, and a clone was called differentially abundant if the clone's Benjamini-Hochberg FDR was below 0.01. The form v = (b*log(k)+a)^2 was used to model beta-binomial variance as a function of total template count across the two samples. Imported from immuneACCESS, the table was reduced by TCRdb to in-frame sequences with V and J called. These copies leave out some clones; in studies compared against another copy, an unresolved V gene accounts for under half, and the cause of the remainder is not known. V, J and clone size are taken as reported in that table, and D and trimming were inferred from the DNA itself. The sample includes approximately 94,000 clones, with about 90% observed a single time. The ten largest clonotypes hold approximately 5.7% of the sample.

General study outcomes and caveats: It was expected by the authors that biological variance in healthy repertoires might increase further over much longer intervals, such as months to years. Variance in clone template counts between approximately two-week samples significantly increased with total template count across all healthy donors. Across all healthy-donor time intervals, the beta-binomial model significantly lowered both the number of clones called differentially abundant and the false-positive rate. Between technical replicates the binomial model flagged roughly 1.2 differentially abundant clones, whereas over approximately two weeks the binomial model flagged about 15 and over about 4 weeks around 19.

In the case of this clone: Its antigen remains undetermined. Per-base qualities were not stored, and no clone one base away is much larger.

The sequence joins TRBV5-1 to TRBJ1-1; the D gene cannot be resolved reliably. The source of this sequence is a person between 18 and 70 years old in good health. The sample comprised blood. Here is the DNA: TGCGCCAGCAGCTTTGCCGATTTGAACACTGAAGCTTTCTTT. This encodes CASSFADLNTEAFF.